These 3 T cell receptor beta chains were sequenced from one sample in a study of T cell changes during pregnancy in multiple sclerosis. Produced via immunoSEQ multiplex PCR; TCRdb's table is partial and in-frame only. The sample lists some 80,000 clones, roughly 90% occurring once. This specimen consisted of peripheral blood, obtained in the first trimester of pregnancy. The receptor set was obtained from a female donor in good health, enrolled as a control in a pregnancy study.

For the CDR3, the DNA is TGTGCCAGCAGTTCGCTGGGGACAGGGGGAAATTCACCCCTCCACTTT. Protein product: CASSSLGTGGNSPLHF. J is TRBJ1-6 and V is TRBV6-6; 11 bases map to TRBD1. Germline assignment: CDR1 MNHNY and CDR2 SVGAGI (reference sequence). The junction had 6 bases not matched to a gene; V was cut back by 4 bases and J by 7 bases. The CDR3 is 16 amino acids.

The V gene is TRBV5-1, the J gene TRBJ2-5; TRBD1 is a possible D gene (5 bases). The V gene lost 0 bases and the J gene lost 3 bases, with 9 bases spanning the gap. CDR3 length: 14 residues. Germline loops: CDR1 SGHRS, CDR2 YFSETQ. CDR3 amino acids: CASSLVVREETQYF. In DNA form, the CDR3 reads TGCGCCAGCAGCTTGGTGGTCAGGGAAGAGACCCAGTACTTC.

This chain uses TRBV7-6 with TRBJ1-6, with 7 bases fitting TRBD1. Germline V gene sequence: CDR1 SGHVS, CDR2 FNYEAQ. The CDR3 length is 15 residues. Unmatched junction bases numbered 1, after V lost 4 bases and J lost 1 base. CDR3 region: CASSYRGSYNSPLHF. The CDR3, as DNA: TGTGCCAGCAGCTACAGGGGTTCCTATAATTCACCCCTCCACTTT. Using reference TRBV7-6 and TRBJ1-6 for the parts outside the CDR3, the full variable domain is GAGVSQSPRYKVTKRGQDVALRCDPISGHVSLYWYRQALGQGPEFLTYFNYEAQQDKSGLPNDRFSAERPEGSISTLTIQRTEQRDSAMYRCASSYRGSYNSPLHFGNGTRLTVT.